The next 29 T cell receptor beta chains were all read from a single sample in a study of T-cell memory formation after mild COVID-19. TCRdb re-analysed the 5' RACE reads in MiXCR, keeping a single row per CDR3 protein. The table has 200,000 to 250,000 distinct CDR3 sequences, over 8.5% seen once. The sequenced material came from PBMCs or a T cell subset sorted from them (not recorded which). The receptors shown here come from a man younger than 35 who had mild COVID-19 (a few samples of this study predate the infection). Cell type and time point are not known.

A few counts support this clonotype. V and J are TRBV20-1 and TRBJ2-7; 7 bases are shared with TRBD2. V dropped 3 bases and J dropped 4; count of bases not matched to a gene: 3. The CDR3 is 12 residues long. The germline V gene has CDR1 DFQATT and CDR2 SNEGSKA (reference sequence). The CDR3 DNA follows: TGCAGTGCTAGGTACGGGGGGTACGAGCAGTACGTC. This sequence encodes CSARYGGYEQYV.

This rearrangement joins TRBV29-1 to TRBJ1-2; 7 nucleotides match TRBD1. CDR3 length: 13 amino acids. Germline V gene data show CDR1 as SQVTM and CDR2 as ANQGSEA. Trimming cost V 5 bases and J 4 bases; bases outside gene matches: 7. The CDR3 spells CSVPIQGGYGYTF. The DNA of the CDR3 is TGCAGCGTTCCAATCCAGGGGGGCTATGGCTACACCTTC. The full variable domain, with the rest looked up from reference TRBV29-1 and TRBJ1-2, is SAVISQKPSRDICQRGTSLTIQCQVDSQVTMMFWYRQQPGQSLTLIATANQGSEATYESGFVIDKFPISRPNLTFSTLTVSNMSPEDSSIYLCSVPIQGGYGYTFGSGTRLTVV.

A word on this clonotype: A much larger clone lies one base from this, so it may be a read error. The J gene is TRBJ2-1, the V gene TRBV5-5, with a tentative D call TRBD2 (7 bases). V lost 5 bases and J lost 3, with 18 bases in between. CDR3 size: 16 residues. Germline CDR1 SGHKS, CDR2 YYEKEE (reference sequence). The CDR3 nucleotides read TGTGCCAGCAGTCGGACTAGAGGGGGGTACTACAATGAGCAGTTCTTC. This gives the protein CASSRTRGGYYNEQFF.

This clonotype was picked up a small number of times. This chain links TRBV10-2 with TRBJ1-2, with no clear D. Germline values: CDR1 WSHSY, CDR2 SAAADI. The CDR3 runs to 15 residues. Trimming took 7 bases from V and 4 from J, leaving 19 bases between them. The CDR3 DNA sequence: TGCGCCAGCACCGCTAAAGGCGGGTCGTCCTATGGCTACACCTTC. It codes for CASTAKGGSSYGYTF.

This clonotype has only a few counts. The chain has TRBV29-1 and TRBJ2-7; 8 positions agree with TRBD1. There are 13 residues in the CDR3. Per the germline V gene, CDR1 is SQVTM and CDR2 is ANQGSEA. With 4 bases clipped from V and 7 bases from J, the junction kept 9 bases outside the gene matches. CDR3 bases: TGCAGCGTTGCATTCAGGGGGCGGGTTGAGCAGTACTTC. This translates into CSVAFRGRVEQYF.

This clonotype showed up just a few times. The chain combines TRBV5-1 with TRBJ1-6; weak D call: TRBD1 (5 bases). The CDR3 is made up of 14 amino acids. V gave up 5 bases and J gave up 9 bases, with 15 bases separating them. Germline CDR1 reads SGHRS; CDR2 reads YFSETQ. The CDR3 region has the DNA TGCGCCAGCAGTGAAGAGGGGTACGGTTCACCCCTCCACTTT. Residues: CASSEEGYGSPLHF.

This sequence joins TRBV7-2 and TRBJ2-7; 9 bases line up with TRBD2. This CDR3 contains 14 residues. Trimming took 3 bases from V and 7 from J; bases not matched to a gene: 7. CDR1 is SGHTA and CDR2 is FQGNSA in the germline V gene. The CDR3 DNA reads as TGTGCCAGCAGCTTCGCGGGGGGGCCGGGTGAGCAGTACTTC. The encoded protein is CASSFAGGPGEQYF. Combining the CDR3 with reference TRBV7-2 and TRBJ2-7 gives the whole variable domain GAGVSQSPSNKVTEKGKDVELRCDPISGHTALYWYRQSLGQGLEFLIYFQGNSAPDKSGLPSDRFSAERTGGSVSTLTIQRTQQEDSAVYLCASSFAGGPGEQYFGPGTRLTVT.

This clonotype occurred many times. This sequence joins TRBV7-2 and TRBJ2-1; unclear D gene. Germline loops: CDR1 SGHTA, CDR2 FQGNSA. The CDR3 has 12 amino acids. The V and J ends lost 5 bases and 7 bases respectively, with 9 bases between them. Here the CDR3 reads CASSLNGNEQFF. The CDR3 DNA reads TGTGCCAGCAGCCTGAATGGGAATGAGCAGTTCTTC.

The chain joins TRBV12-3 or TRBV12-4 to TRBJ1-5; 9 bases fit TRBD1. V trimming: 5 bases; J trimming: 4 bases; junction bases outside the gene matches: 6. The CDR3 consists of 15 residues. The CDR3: CASSTGQGENQPQHF. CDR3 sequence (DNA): TGTGCCAGCAGTACGGGACAGGGAGAAAATCAGCCCCAGCATTTT.

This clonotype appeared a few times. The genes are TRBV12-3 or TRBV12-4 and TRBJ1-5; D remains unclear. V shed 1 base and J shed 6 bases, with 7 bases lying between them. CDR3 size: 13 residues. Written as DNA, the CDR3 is TGTGCCAGCAGTTTAGGAAAAGGTCAGCCCCAGCATTTT. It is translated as CASSLGKGQPQHF.

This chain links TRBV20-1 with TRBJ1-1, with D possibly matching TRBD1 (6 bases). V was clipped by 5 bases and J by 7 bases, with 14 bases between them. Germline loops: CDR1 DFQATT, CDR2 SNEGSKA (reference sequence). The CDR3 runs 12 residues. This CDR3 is CSAGPGDGEAFF. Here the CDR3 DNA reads TGCAGTGCTGGACCAGGGGATGGTGAAGCTTTCTTT.

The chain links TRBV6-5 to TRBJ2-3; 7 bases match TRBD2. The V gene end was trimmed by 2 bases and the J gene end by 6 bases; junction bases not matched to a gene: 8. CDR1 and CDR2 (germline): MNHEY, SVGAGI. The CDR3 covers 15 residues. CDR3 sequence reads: CASSYTGLHQDTQYF. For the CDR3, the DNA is TGTGCCAGCAGTTACACGGGACTACATCAGGATACGCAGTATTTT.

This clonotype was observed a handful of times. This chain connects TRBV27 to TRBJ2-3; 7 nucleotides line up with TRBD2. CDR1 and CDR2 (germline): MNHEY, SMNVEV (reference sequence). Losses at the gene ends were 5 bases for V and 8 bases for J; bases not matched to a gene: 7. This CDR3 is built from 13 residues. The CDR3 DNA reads TGTGCCAGCAGTATTGGGGGGGGGTCTACGCAGTATTTT. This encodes CASSIGGGSTQYF.

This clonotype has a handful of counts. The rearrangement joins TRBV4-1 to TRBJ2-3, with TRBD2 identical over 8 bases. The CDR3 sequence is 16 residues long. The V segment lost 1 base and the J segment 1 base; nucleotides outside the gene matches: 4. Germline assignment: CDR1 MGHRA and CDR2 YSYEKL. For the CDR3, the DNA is TGCGCCAGCAGCCAAGGTCGTAGCGGGGGCACAGATACGCAGTATTTT. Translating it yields CASSQGRSGGTDTQYF.

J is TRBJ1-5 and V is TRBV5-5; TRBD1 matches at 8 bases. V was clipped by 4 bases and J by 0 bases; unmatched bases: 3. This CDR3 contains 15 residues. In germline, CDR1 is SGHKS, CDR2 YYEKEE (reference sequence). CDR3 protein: CASSGQGYSNQPQHF. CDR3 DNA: TGTGCCAGCAGCGGACAGGGCTATAGCAATCAGCCCCAGCATTTT.

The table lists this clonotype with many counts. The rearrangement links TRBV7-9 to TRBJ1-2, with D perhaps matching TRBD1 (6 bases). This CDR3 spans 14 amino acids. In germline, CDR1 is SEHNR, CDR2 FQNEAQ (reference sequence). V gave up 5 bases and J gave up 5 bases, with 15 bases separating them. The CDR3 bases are TGTGCCAGCAGCCCGAGGGACATCCATTATGGCTACACCTTC. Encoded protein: CASSPRDIHYGYTF.

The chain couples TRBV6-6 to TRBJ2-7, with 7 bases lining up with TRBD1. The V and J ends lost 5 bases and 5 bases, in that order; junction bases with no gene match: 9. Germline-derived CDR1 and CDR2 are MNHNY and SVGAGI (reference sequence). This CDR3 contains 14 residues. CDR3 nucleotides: TGTGCCAGCAGTAGGGACAGCGTTCAGAACGAGCAGTACTTC. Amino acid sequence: CASSRDSVQNEQYF.

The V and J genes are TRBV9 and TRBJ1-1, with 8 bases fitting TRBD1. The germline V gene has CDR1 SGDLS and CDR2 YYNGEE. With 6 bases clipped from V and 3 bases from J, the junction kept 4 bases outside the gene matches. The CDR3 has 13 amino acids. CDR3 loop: CASNPTGDTEAFF. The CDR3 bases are TGTGCCAGCAACCCGACAGGGGACACTGAAGCTTTCTTT.

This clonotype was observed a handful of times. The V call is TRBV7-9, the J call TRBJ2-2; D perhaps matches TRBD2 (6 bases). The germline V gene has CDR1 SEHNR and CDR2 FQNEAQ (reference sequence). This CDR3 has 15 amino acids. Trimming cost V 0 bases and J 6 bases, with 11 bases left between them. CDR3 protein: CASSLASGGPGELFF. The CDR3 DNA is TGTGCCAGCAGCTTAGCTAGCGGAGGACCCGGGGAGCTGTTTTTT.

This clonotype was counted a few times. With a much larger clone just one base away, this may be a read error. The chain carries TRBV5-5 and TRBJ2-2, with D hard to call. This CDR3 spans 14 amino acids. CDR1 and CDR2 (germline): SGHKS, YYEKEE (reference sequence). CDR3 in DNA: TGTTCCAGCAGCTTATCGGGGAACACCGGGGAGCTGTTTTTT. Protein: CSSSLSGNTGELFF.

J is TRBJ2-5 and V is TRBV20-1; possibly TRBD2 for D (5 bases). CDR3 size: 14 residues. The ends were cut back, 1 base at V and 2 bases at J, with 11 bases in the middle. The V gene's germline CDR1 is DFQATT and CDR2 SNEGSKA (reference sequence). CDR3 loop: CSARGVEGQETQYF. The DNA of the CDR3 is TGCAGTGCTAGAGGGGTAGAGGGACAAGAGACCCAGTACTTC.

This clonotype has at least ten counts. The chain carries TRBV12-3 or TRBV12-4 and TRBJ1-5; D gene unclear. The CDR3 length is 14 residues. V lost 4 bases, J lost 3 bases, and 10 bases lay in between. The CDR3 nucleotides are TGTGCCAGCAGTTGGGCGGGGATCAATCAGCCCCAGCATTTT. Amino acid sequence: CASSWAGINQPQHF.

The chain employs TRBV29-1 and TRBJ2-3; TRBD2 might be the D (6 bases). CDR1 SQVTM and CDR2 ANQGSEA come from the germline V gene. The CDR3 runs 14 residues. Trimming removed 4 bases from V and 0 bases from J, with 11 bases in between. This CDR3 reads CSVGGAASTDTQYF. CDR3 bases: TGCAGCGTTGGCGGGGCCGCTAGCACAGATACGCAGTATTTT.

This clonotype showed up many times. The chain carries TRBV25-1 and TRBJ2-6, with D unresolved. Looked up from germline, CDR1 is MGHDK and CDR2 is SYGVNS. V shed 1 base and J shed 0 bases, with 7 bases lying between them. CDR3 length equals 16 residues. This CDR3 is CASSESGSSGANVLTF. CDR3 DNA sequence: TGTGCCAGCAGTGAATCCGGTTCCTCTGGGGCCAACGTCCTGACTTTC.

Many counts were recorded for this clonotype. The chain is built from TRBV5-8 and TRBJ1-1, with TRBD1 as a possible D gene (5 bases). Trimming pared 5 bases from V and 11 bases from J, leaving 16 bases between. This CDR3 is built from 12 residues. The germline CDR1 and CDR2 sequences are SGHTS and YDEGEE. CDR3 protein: CASRQDLNTAFF. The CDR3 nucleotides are TGTGCCAGCAGACAGGATCTGAATACCGCTTTCTTT.

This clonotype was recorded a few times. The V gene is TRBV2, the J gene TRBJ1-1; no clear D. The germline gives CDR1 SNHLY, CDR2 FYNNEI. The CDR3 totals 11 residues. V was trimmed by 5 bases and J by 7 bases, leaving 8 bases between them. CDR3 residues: CASSSSVEAFF. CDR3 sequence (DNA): TGTGCCAGCAGTAGCAGCGTTGAAGCTTTCTTT.

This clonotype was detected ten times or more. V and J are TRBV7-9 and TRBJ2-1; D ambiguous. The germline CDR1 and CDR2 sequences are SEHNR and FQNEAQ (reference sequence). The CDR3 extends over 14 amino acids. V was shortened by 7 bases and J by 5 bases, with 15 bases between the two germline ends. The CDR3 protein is CASIRSGGNNEQFF. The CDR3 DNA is TGTGCCAGCATTCGAAGTGGCGGAAACAATGAGCAGTTCTTC.

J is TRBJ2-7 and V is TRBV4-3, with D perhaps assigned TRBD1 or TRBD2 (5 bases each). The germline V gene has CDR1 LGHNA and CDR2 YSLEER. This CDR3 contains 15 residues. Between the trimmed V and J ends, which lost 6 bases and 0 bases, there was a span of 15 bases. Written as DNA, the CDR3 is TGCGCCAGCAGTTACTACCGGGACGGCTCCTACGAGCAGTACTTC. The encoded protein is CASSYYRDGSYEQYF.

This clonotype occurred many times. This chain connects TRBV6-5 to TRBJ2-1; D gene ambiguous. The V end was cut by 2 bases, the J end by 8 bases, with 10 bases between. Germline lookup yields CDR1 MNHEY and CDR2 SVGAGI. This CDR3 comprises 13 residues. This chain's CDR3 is CASSYARGDEQFF. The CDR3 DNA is TGTGCCAGCAGTTACGCCCGTGGGGATGAGCAGTTCTTC.